This T cell receptor (beta chain) was obtained from a study of spatial heterogeneity in lung cancer. Time point in this sample: sample taken at primary tumor resection. Whole RNA obtained from tumor, nontumor lung or frozen PBMC underwent sequencing without sorting. This CDR3 has 15 residues. The V gene's germline CDR1 is SGDLS and CDR2 YYNGEE. The germline V and J ends were trimmed by 4 bases and 6 bases, with 17 bases remaining between them. TCRdb analysed the 5' RACE reads with MiXCR anew, one entry per CDR3 protein. The table includes roughly 79,000 distinct CDR3 sequences, roughly 12% detected once.

The rearrangement links TRBV9 to TRBJ2-1; possible D gene TRBD2, 5 bases. Sequenced here: PBMCs, sampled at surgery. This receptor was identified in a male donor with early-stage non-small cell lung cancer. This chain's CDR3 is CASSPQSRGPNEQFF. CDR3 bases: TGTGCCAGCAGCCCCCAATCCCGCGGGCCCAATGAGCAGTTCTTC.